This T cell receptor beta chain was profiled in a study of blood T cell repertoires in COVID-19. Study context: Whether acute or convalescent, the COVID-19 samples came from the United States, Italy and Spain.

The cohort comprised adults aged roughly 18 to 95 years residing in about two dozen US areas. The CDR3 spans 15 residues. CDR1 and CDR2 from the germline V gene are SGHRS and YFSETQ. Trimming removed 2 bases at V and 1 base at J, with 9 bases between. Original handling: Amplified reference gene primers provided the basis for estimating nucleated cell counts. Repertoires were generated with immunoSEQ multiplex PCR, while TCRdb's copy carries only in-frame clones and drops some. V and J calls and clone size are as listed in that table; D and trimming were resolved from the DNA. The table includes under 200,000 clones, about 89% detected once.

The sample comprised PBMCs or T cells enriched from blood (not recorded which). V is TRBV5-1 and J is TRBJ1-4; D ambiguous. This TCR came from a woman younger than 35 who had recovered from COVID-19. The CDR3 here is CASSFTGKTNEKLFF. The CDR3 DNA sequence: TGCGCCAGCAGCTTCACGGGGAAAACTAATGAAAAACTGTTTTTT.